A selection of T cell receptor beta chains follows, all from one sample in a study of metastatic and nonmetastatic thyroid tumors. TCRdb used MiXCR to call clones anew from the PCR reads. The repertoire holds around 19,000 clones, with roughly 12% as singletons. The sample consisted of blood. Every receptor here comes from a female donor with papillary thyroid cancer or a benign thyroid nodule (not recorded which). Some clones in this sample may be carry-over from other donors' samples. CDR3s include the opening cysteine and the closing phenylalanine or tryptophan. The order of the fields is clone size, V gene, J gene, D gene, CDR3 DNA, CDR3 protein. D genes are given only for firm matches. The size field is filled for only some rows; it gives once, few, many or a size class.

clone_size: NA; v_call: TRBV6-5; j_call: TRBJ2-7; d_call: TRBD2; cdr3_nt: TGTGCCAGCAGGACTAGCGGGAGCACCGAAGCAGAGCCCTACGAGCAGTACTTC; cdr3_aa: CASRTSGSTEAEPYEQYF
clone_size: many; v_call: TRBV19; j_call: TRBJ2-7; d_call: NA; cdr3_nt: TGTGCCAGTAGTCGCTTGCCGAGAGGGAAAATTAACGAGCAGTACTTC; cdr3_aa: CASSRLPRGKINEQYF
clone_size: NA; v_call: TRBV20-1; j_call: TRBJ1-4; d_call: NA; cdr3_nt: TGCAGTGCTAGAGACCTTGATGAAAAACTGTTTTTT; cdr3_aa: CSARDLDEKLFF
clone_size: few; v_call: TRBV28; j_call: TRBJ2-3; d_call: NA; cdr3_nt: TGTGCCAGCTATAAGGGGGTCGGTCGGACAGATACGCAGTATTTT; cdr3_aa: CASYKGVGRTDTQYF
clone_size: many; v_call: TRBV2; j_call: TRBJ2-3; d_call: TRBD2; cdr3_nt: TGTGCCAGCAATCCTAGCGGGAGAGGTGAAGATACGCAGTATTTT; cdr3_aa: CASNPSGRGEDTQYF
clone_size: many; v_call: TRBV29-1; j_call: TRBJ2-2; d_call: TRBD1; cdr3_nt: TGCAGCGTTGTCGGGACAGAAAACACCGGGGAGCTGTTTTTT; cdr3_aa: CSVVGTENTGELFF
clone_size: NA; v_call: TRBV11-2; j_call: TRBJ2-5; d_call: TRBD1; cdr3_nt: TGTGCCAGCAGCTCCTCCGGGACAGTTTATCGGGAGACCCAGTACTTC; cdr3_aa: CASSSSGTVYRETQYF
clone_size: many; v_call: TRBV12-3/TRBV12-4; j_call: TRBJ1-4; d_call: NA; cdr3_nt: TGTGCCAGCAGTTTACAGGGAGGAGAAAAACTGTTTTTT; cdr3_aa: CASSLQGGEKLFF
clone_size: many; v_call: TRBV27; j_call: TRBJ2-2; d_call: TRBD1; cdr3_nt: TGTGCCAGCAGTACGACAGGGGTAATACCCGGGGAGCTGTTTTTT; cdr3_aa: CASSTTGVIPGELFF
clone_size: many; v_call: TRBV7-3; j_call: TRBJ2-2; d_call: TRBD1; cdr3_nt: TGTGCCAGCAGCCCAGAACAGGGGGCCGGGGAGCTGTTTTTT; cdr3_aa: CASSPEQGAGELFF
clone_size: many; v_call: TRBV7-9; j_call: TRBJ1-1; d_call: NA; cdr3_nt: TGTGCCAGCAGCTGGGGCCGACACCACGCTGAAGCTTTCTTT; cdr3_aa: CASSWGRHHAEAFF
clone_size: few; v_call: TRBV18; j_call: TRBJ2-5; d_call: TRBD2; cdr3_nt: TGTGCCAGCTCACTGCCCGGGACTAAACCTGAAGAGACCCAGTACTTC; cdr3_aa: CASSLPGTKPEETQYF
clone_size: NA; v_call: TRBV11-2; j_call: TRBJ1-1; d_call: NA; cdr3_nt: TGTGCCAGCAGCCCGGTAAACCAGGGAGTTACTGAAGCTTTCTTT; cdr3_aa: CASSPVNQGVTEAFF
clone_size: few; v_call: TRBV27; j_call: TRBJ2-7; d_call: TRBD1; cdr3_nt: TGTGCCAGCAGTCCGCGCCTCGACAGGGAAAGGGCCCACGAGCAGTACTTC; cdr3_aa: CASSPRLDRERAHEQYF
clone_size: medium-sized; v_call: TRBV10-3; j_call: TRBJ2-3; d_call: NA; cdr3_nt: TGTGCCATCAGTGACCGAGCCAGCACAGATACGCAGTATTTT; cdr3_aa: CAISDRASTDTQYF